This T cell receptor beta chain was identified in a study of CD8 T cells in Susac syndrome. The V segment lost 7 bases and the J segment 3 bases; nucleotides outside the gene matches: 12. CDR1 is SQVTM, CDR2 ANQGSEA, per germline. The CDR3 is made up of 15 amino acids. Random hexamers were used to reverse transcribe an amount of about 0.45 to 1 ug RNA. MiXCR, run by TCRdb on the immunoSEQ multiplex PCR reads, gives a single entry per CDR3 protein. The sample includes about 140,000 distinct CDR3 sequences, about 95% of them seen just once. The receptor's source is a human donor with Susac syndrome. The chain links TRBV29-1 to TRBJ2-3, with 8 bases lining up with TRBD1. Material for sequencing was CD4+ T cells from PBMCs. In nucleotides, the CDR3 is TGCAGCGGTAAAATCGGGTACAGGGGGACAGATACGCAGTATTTT. It yields the protein CSGKIGYRGTDTQYF.